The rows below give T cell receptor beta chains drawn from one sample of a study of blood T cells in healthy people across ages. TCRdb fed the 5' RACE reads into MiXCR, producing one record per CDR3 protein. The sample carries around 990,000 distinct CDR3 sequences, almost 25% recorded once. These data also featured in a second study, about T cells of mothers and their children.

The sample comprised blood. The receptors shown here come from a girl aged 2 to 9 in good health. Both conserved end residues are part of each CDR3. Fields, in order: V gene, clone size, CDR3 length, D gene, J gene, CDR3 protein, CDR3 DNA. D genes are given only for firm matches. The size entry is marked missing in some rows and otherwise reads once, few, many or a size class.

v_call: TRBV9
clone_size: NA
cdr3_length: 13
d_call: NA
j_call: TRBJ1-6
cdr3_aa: CASSSKPMSPLHF
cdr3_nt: TGTGCCAGCAGCTCGAAGCCCATGTCACCCCTCCACTTT

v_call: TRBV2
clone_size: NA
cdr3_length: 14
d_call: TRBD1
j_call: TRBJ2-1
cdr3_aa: CASSADRESREQFF
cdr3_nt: TGTGCCAGCAGTGCGGACAGGGAATCTCGGGAGCAGTTCTTC

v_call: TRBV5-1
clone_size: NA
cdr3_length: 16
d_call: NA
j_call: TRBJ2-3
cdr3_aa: CASSLDGSPKADTQYF
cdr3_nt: TGCGCCAGCAGCTTGGATGGCTCTCCTAAGGCAGATACGCAGTATTTT

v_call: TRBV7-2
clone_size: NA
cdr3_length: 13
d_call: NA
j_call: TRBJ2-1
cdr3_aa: CASSSLIAVEQFF
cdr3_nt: TGTGCCAGCAGCTCCCTAATAGCGGTTGAGCAGTTCTTC

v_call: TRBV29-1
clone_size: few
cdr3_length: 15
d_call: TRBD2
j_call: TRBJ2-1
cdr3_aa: CSVRASGRAPNEQFF
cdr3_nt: TGCAGCGTTCGGGCTAGCGGGAGGGCCCCCAATGAGCAGTTCTTC

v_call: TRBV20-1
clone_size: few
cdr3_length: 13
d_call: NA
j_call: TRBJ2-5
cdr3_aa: CSAGELREETQYF
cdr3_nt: TGCAGTGCCGGAGAATTAAGGGAAGAGACCCAGTACTTC

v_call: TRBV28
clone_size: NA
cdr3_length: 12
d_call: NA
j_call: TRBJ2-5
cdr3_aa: CASGRGPETQYF
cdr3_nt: TGTGCCAGTGGTCGGGGGCCAGAGACCCAGTACTTC

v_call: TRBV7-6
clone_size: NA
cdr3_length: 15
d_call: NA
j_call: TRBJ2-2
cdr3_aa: CASSPGESGTGELFF
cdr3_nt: TGTGCCAGCAGCCCAGGGGAAAGTGGTACCGGGGAGCTGTTTTTT

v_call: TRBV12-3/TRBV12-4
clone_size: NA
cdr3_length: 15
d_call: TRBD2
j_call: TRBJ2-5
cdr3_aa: CASRRRAGVMETQYF
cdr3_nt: TGTGCCAGCAGGCGACGGGCGGGAGTTATGGAGACCCAGTACTTC

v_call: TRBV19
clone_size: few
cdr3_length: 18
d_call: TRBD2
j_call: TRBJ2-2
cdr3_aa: CASSIIGGSGVTTGELFF
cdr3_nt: TGTGCCAGTAGTATAATAGGTGGTAGCGGGGTCACTACCGGGGAGCTGTTTTTT

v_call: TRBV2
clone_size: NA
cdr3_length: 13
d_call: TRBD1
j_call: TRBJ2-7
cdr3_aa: CAGLKDRGYEQYF
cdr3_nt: TGTGCCGGGCTGAAAGACAGGGGGTACGAGCAGTACTTC

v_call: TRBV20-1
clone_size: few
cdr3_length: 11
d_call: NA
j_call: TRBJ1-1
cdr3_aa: CSARDDTEAFF
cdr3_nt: TGCAGTGCTAGAGATGACACTGAAGCTTTCTTT

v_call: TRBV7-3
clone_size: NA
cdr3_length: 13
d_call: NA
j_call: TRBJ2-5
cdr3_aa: CASSNGPWETQYF
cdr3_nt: TGTGCCAGCAGTAACGGACCTTGGGAGACCCAGTACTTC

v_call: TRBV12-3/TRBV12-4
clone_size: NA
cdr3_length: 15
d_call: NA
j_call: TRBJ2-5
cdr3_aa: CASSLYGNIQETQYF
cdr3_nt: TGTGCCAGCAGTTTATACGGTAATATCCAAGAGACCCAGTACTTC

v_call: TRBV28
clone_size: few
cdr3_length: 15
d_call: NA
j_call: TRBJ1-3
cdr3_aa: CASTTHRDSGNTIYF
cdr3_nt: TGTGCCAGCACCACCCACAGGGACTCTGGAAACACCATATATTTT

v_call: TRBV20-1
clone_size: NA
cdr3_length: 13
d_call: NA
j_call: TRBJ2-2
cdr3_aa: CSARTRGNGELFF
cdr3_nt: TGCAGTGCTAGGACGAGGGGGAACGGGGAGCTGTTTTTT

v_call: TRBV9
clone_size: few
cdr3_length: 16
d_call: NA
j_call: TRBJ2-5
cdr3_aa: CAGSVATSLFQETQYF
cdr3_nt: TGTGCCGGCAGCGTCGCAACTAGCCTATTCCAAGAGACCCAGTACTTC

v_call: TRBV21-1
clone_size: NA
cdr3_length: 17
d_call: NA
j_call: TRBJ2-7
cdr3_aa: CASILKFGQGSFYEQYF
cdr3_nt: NA

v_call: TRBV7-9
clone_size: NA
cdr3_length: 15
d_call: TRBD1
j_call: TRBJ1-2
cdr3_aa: CASSPPAGQIYGYTF
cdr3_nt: TGTGCCAGCAGCCCCCCGGCGGGACAGATTTATGGCTACACCTTC

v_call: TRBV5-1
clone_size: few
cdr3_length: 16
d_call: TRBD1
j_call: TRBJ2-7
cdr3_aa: CASSLAGQGGNYEQYF
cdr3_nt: TGCGCCAGCAGCTTGGCGGGACAGGGAGGAAACTACGAGCAGTACTTC

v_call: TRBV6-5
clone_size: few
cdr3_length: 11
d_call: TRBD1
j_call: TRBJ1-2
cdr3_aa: CASKDREGYTF
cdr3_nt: TGTGCCAGCAAGGACAGGGAGGGCTACACCTTC

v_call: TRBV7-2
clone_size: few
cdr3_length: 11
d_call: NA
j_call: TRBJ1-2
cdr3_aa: CASSSSVFATF
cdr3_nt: TGTGCCAGCAGCTCCAGCGTCTTTGCGACCTTC

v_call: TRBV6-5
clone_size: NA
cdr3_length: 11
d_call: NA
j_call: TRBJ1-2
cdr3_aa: CASGPTYGYTF
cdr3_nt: TGTGCCAGCGGCCCGACCTATGGCTACACCTTC

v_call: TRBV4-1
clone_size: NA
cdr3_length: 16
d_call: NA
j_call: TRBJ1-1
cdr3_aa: CASSQDGALWDTEAFF
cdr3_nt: TGCGCCAGCAGCCAAGACGGGGCTCTATGGGACACTGAAGCTTTCTTT

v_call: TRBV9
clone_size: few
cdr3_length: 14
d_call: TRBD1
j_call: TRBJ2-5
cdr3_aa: CASSGRTGKETQYF
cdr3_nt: TGTGCCAGCAGCGGACGGACAGGAAAAGAGACCCAGTACTTC

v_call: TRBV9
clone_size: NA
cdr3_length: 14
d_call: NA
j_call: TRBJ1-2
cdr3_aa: CASSVEGRDYGYTF
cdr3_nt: TGTGCCAGCAGCGTAGAGGGACGGGACTATGGCTACACCTTC

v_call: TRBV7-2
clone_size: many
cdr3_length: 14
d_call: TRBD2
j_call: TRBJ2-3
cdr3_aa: CASSLIAGSDTQYF
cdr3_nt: TGTGCCAGCAGCCTGATAGCGGGATCAGATACGCAGTATTTT

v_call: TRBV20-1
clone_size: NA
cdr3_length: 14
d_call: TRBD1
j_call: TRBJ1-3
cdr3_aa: CSARTGGAGNTIYF
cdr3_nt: TGCAGTGCCAGGACAGGGGGCGCGGGAAACACCATATATTTT

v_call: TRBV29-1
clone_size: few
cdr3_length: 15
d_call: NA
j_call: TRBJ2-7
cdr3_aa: CSVFREDSNYYEQYF
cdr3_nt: TGCAGCGTTTTTCGAGAGGACAGTAACTACTACGAGCAGTACTTC

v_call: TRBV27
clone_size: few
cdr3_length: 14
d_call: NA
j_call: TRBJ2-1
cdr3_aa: CASSLSDSLNEQFF
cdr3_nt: TGTGCCAGCAGTTTATCGGACAGCCTCAATGAGCAGTTCTTC

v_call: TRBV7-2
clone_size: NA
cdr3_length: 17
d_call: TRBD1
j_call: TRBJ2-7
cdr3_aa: CASSLRGDRKSSYEQYF
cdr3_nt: TGTGCCAGCAGCTTAAGGGGGGACAGGAAAAGCTCCTACGAGCAGTACTTC

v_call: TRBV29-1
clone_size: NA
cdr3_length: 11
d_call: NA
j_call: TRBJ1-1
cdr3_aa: CSAQTSREAFF
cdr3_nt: TGCAGCGCCCAGACATCCCGTGAAGCTTTCTTT

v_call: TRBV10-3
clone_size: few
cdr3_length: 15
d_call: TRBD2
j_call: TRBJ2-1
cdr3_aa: CAISERTRSHNEQFF
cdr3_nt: TGTGCCATCAGTGAGAGGACTAGAAGCCACAATGAGCAGTTCTTC

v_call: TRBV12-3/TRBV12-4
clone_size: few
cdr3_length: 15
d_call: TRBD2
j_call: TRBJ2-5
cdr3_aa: CASSPLSGGEETQYF
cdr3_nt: TGTGCCAGCAGCCCCCTTAGCGGGGGGGAAGAGACCCAGTACTTC

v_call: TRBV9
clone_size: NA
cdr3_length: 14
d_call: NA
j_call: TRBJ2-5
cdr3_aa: CASSVALGEETQYF
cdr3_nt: TGTGCCAGCAGCGTAGCCCTCGGGGAAGAGACCCAGTACTTC

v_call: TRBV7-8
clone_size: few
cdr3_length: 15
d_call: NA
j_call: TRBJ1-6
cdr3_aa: CASSPGAGDNSPLHF
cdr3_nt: TGTGCCAGCAGCCCGGGGGCAGGGGATAATTCACCCCTCCACTTT

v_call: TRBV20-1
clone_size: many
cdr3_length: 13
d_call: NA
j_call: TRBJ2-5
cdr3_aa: CSAAETSTETQYF
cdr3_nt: TGCAGTGCTGCAGAGACTAGTACAGAGACCCAGTACTTC

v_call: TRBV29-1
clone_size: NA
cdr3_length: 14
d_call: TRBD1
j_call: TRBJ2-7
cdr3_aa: CSVVLRDRGYEQYF
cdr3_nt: TGCAGCGTTGTCCTCCGGGACAGGGGGTACGAGCAGTACTTC

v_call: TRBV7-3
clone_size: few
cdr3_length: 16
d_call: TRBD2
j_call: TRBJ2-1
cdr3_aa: CASSITGTSPYNEQFF
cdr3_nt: TGTGCCAGCAGCATTACGGGGACTAGTCCCTACAATGAGCAGTTCTTC

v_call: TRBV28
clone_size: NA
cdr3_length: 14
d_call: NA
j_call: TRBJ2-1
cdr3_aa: CASSLLTSSNEQFF
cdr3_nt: TGTGCCAGCAGTTTGTTAACCAGCTCCAATGAGCAGTTCTTC

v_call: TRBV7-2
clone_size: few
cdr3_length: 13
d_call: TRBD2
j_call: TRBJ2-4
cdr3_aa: CASSPGLAEYQYF
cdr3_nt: TGTGCCAGCAGCCCCGGACTAGCGGAATATCAGTACTTC

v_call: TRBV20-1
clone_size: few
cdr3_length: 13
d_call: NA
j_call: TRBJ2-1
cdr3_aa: CSEIWRDYNEQFF
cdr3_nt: TGCAGTGAAATCTGGAGGGATTACAATGAGCAGTTCTTC

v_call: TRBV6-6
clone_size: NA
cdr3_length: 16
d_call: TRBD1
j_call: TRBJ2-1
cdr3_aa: CASSYSQGARHNEQFF
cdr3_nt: TGTGCCAGCAGTTACTCGCAGGGGGCAAGGCACAATGAGCAGTTCTTC

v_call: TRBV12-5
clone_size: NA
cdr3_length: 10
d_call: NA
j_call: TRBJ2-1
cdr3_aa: CATALNEQFF
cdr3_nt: TGTGCTACGGCACTAAATGAGCAGTTCTTC

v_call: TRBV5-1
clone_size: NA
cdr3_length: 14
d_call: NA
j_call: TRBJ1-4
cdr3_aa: CASSDGSTNEKLFF
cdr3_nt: TGCGCCAGCAGTGACGGATCAACTAATGAAAAACTGTTTTTT

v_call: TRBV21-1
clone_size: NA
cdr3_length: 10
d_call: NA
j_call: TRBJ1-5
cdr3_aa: CAGSHWFRHF
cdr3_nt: TGTGCCGGGTCCCACTGGTTTCGGCATTTT

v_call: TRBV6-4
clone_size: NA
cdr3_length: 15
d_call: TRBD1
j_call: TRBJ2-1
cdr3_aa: CASSLQGMKNNEQFF
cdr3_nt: TGTGCCAGCAGCTTACAGGGGATGAAAAACAATGAGCAGTTCTTC

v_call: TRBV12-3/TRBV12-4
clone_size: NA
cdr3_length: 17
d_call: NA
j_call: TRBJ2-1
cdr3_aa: CASSSSHQGTSYNEQFF
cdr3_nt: TGTGCCAGCAGTTCCAGCCACCAGGGGACCTCCTACAATGAGCAGTTCTTC

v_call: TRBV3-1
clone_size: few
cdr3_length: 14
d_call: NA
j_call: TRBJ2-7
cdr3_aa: CASSQVPRRREQYF
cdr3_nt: TGTGCCAGCAGCCAAGTACCCCGTAGGCGCGAGCAGTACTTC

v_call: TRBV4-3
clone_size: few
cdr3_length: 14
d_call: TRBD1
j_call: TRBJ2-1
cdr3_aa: CASSEDRGLDEQFF
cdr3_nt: TGCGCCAGCAGCGAGGACAGGGGACTCGATGAGCAGTTCTTC